This is a list of T cell receptor beta chains from one sample in a study of cytomegalovirus exposure and HLA in healthy donors. Method: immunoSEQ multiplex PCR; TCRdb's copy keeps in-frame clones and lacks some. The repertoire holds 120,000 or so clones, with under 85% as singletons. The sample taken for sequencing was PBMCs. The receptors were gathered from a woman in her fifties or sixties in good health and CMV-seropositive. The CDR3 runs from the conserved cysteine through the conserved F or W.

TRBV5-6,TRBJ1-4,CASSRHRGSLANEKLFF
TRBV10-3,TRBJ1-1,CAISGTVNTEAFF
TRBV14,TRBJ2-1,CASSPGTGNEQFF
TRBV21-1,TRBJ1-2,CASSKVQGNYGYTF
TRBV11-2,TRBJ2-1,CASSLGPSGGFHSYNEQFF
TRBV13,TRBJ2-3,CASSLAKITDTQYF
TRBV7-8,TRBJ2-1,CASSLGRTIEQFF
TRBV6-1,TRBJ2-1,CASSARGGSSYNEQFF
TRBV7-9,TRBJ1-2,CASSLGRGGYGYTF
TRBV9,TRBJ2-3,CASSSIGGTDTQYF
TRBV5-1,TRBJ1-6,CASSLEGVASPLHF
TRBV7-9,TRBJ2-7,CASSHPRGTGNYEQYF
TRBV7-9,TRBJ2-5,CASSLQVQETQYF
TRBV10-1,TRBJ2-5,CASPVAGAGAQYF
TRBV20-1,TRBJ2-7,CSAIVPAGQYF
TRBV19,TRBJ2-2,CASSLTSGGYTGELFF
TRBV5-1,TRBJ2-7,CASSTGQGRYEQYF
TRBV19,TRBJ2-7,CASSISPSSGRHEQYF
TRBV15,TRBJ2-7,CATSRVRGGGEQYF
TRBV4-3,TRBJ1-1,CASSQDARWATEAFF
TRBV7-3,TRBJ2-1,CASSLGSGSYNEQFF
TRBV9,TRBJ2-7,CASSSDVGGGESEQYF
TRBV9,TRBJ1-2,CASSRTGGANYGYTF
TRBV10-3,TRBJ2-7,CAIGAGSSYEQYF
TRBV27,TRBJ2-7,CASGMWLAGGKYEQYF
TRBV18,TRBJ1-6,CASSPRDRNSPLHF